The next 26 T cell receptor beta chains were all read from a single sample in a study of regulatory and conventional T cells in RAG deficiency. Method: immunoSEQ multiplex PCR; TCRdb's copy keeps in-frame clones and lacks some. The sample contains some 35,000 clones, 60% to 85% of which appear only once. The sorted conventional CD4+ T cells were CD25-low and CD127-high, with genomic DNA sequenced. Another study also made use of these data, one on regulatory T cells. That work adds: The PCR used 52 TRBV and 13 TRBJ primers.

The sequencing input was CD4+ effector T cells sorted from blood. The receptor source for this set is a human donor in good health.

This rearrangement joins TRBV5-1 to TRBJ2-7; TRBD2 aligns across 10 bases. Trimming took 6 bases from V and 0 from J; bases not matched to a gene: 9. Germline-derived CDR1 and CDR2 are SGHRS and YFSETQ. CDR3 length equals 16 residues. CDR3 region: CASIAGGSGGSYEQYF. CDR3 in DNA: TGCGCCAGCATAGCGGGGGGTTCCGGTGGCTCCTACGAGCAGTACTTC.

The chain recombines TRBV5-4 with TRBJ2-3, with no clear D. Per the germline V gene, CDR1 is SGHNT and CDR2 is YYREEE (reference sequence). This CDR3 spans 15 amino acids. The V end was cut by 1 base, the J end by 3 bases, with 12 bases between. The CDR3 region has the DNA TGTGCCAGCAGCTTGTCAAAATTGAGGACAGATACGCAGTATTTT. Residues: CASSLSKLRTDTQYF.

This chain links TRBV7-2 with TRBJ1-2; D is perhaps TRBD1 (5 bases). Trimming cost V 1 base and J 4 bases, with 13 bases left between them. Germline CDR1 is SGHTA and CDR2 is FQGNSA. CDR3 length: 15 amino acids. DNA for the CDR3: TGTGCCAGCAGCTTAGGCCCACAGGTATCCTATGGCTACACCTTC. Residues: CASSLGPQVSYGYTF.

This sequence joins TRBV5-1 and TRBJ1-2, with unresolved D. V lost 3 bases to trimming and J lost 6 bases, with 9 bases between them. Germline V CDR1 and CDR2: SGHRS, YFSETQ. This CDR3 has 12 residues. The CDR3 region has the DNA TGCGCCAGCAGCTCCAGTCTCAATGGCTACACCTTC. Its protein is CASSSSLNGYTF. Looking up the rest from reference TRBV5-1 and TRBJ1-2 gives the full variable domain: KAGVTQTPRYLIKTRGQQVTLSCSPISGHRSVSWYQQTPGQGLQFLFEYFSETQRNKGNFPGRFSGRQFSNSRSEMNVSTLELGDSALYLCASSSSLNGYTFGSGTRLTVV.

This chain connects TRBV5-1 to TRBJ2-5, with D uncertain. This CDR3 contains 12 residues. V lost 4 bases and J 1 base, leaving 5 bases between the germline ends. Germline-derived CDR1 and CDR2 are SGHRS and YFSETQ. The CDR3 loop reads CASSPGQETQYF. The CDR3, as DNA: TGCGCCAGCAGCCCCGGCCAAGAGACCCAGTACTTC.

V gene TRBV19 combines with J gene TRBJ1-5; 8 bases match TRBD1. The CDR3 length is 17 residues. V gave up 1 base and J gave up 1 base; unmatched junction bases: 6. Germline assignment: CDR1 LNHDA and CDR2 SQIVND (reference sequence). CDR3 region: CASSIVQQGVSNQPQHF. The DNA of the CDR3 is TGTGCCAGTAGTATAGTCCAACAGGGGGTCAGCAATCAGCCCCAGCATTTT.

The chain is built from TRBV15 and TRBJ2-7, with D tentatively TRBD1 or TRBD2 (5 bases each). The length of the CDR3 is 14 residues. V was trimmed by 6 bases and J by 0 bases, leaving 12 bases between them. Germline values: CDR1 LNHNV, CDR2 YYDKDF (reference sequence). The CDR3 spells CATRPIGTSYEQYF. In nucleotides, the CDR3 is TGTGCCACCAGGCCGATTGGGACCTCCTACGAGCAGTACTTC.

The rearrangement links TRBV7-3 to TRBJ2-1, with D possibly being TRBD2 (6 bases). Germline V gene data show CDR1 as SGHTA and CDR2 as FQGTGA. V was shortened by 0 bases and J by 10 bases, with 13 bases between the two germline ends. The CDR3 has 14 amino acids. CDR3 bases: TGTGCCAGCAGCTTAACGCCTAGCGCCAGAGAGCAGTTCTTC. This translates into CASSLTPSAREQFF.

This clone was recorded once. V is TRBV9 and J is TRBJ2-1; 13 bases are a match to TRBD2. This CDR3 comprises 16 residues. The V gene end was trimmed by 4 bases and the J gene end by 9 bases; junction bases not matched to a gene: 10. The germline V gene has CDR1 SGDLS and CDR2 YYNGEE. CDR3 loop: CASSTSTSGGAVEQFF. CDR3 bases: TGTGCCAGCAGCACCAGTACTAGCGGGGGGGCGGTTGAGCAGTTCTTC.

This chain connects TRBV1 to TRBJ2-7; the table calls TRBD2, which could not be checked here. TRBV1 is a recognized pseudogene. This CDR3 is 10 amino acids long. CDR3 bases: TGCACCGGGGGGGCCTACGAGCAGTACTTC. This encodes CTGGAYEQYF.

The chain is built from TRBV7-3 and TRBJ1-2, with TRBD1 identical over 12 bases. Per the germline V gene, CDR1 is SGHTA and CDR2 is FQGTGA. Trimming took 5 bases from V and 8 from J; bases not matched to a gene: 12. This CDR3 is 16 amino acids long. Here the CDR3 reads CASSLLPGQGAEGYTF. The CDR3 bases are TGTGCCAGCAGCCTCCTCCCGGGACAGGGGGCGGAAGGCTACACCTTC.

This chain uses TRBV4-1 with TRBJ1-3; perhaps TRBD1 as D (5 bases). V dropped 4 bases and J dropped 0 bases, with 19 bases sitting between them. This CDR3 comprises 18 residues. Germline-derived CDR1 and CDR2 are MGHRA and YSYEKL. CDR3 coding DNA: TGCGCCAGCAGCCTTGGGACGGCCCATACGTTCTCTGGAAACACCATATATTTT. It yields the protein CASSLGTAHTFSGNTIYF.

The CDR3 region is CASRFSEDTQYF. CDR3 DNA sequence: TGTGCCAGCAGGTTTAGTGAAGATACGCAGTATTTT. V usage is TRBV2 and J usage is TRBJ2-3; D not resolved. V was clipped by 6 bases and J by 5 bases, with 9 bases between them. This CDR3 is 12 amino acids long. The germline V gene has CDR1 SNHLY and CDR2 FYNNEI. Combining the CDR3 with reference TRBV2 and TRBJ2-3 gives the whole variable domain EPEVTQTPSHQVTQMGQEVILRCVPISNHLYFYWYRQILGQKVEFLVSFYNNEISEKSEIFDDQFSVERPDGSNFTLKIRSTKLEDSAMYFCASRFSEDTQYFGPGTRLTVL.

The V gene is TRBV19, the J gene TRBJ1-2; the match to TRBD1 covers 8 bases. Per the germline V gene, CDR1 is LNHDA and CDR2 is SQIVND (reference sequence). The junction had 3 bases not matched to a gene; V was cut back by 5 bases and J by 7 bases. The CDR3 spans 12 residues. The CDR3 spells CASSDRGSGYTF. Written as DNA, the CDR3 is TGTGCCAGTAGTGACAGGGGAAGTGGCTACACCTTC.

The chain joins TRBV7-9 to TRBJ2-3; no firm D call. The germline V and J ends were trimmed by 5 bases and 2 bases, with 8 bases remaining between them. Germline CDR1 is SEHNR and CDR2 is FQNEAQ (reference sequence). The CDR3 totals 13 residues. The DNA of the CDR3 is TGTGCCAGCAGCCGATATACCACAGATACGCAGTATTTT. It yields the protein CASSRYTTDTQYF.

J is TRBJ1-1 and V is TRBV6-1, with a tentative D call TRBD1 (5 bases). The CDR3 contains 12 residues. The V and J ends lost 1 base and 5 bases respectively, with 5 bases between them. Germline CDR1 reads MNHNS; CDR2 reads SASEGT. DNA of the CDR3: TGTGCCAGCAGTGAAGGGGGGACTGAAGCTTTCTTT. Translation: CASSEGGTEAFF.

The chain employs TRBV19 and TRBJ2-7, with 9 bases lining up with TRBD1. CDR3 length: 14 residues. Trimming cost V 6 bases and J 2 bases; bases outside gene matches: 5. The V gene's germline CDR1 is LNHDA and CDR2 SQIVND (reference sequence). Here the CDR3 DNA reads TGTGCCAGTAGAGCGGGACAGGGTACCTACGAGCAGTACTTC. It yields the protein CASRAGQGTYEQYF.

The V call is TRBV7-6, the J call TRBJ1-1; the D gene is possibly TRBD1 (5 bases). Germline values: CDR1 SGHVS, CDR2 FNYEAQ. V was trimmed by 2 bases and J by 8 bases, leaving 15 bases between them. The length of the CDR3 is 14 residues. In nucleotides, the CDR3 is TGTGCCAGCAGCTTACAGGGTTCCAGCTTCGAAGCTTTCTTT. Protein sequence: CASSLQGSSFEAFF.

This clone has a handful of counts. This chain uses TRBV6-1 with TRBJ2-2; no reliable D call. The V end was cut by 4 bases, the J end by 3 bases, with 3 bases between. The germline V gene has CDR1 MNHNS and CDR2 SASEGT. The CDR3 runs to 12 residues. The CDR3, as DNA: TGTGCCAGCAGTGTACACACCGGGGAGCTGTTTTTT. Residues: CASSVHTGELFF.

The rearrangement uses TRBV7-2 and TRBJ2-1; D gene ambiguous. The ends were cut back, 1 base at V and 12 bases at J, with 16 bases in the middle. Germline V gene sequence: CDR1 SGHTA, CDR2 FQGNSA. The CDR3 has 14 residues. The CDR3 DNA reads TGTGCCAGCAGCTTAGAGGGCAGGTCCCTGGTGCAGTTCTTC. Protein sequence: CASSLEGRSLVQFF.

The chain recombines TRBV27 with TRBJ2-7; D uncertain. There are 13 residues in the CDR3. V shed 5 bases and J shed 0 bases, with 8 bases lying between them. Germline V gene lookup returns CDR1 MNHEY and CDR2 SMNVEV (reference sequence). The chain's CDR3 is CASSPRSSYEQYF. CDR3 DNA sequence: TGTGCCAGCAGTCCGAGAAGCTCCTACGAGCAGTACTTC.

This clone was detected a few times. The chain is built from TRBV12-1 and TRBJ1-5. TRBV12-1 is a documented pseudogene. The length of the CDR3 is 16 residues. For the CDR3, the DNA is TGTGCCAGCAGCACGAACCGGGCCAAGGGCTATCAGCCCCAGCATTTT. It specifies CASSTNRAKGYQPQHF.

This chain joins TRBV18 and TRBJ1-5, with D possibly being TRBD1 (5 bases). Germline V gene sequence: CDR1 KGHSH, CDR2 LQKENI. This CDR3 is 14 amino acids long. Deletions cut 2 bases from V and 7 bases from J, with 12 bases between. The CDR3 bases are TGTGCCAGCTCACCAGGGACGGAGAGCCAGCCCCAGCATTTT. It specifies CASSPGTESQPQHF.

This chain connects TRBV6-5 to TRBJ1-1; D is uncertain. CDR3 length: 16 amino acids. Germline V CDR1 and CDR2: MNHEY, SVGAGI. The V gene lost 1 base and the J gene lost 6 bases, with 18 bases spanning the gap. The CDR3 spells CASSYFGQTLWAEAFF. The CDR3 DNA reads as TGTGCCAGCAGTTACTTTGGGCAGACCCTCTGGGCTGAAGCTTTCTTT.

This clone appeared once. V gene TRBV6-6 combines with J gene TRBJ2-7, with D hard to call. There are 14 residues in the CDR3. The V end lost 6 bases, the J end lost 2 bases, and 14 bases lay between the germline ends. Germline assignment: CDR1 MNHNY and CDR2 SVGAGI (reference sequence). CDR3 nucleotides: TGTGCCAGCAGAACATACGGTGCCCCCTACGAGCAGTACTTC. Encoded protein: CASRTYGAPYEQYF.

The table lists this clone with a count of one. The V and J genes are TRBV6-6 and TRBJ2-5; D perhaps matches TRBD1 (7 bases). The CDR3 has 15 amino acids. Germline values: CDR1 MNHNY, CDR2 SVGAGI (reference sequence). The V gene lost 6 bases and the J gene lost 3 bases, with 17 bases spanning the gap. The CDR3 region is CASSEQGEVEETQYF. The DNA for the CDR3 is TGTGCCAGCAGCGAGCAGGGGGAGGTGGAAGAGACCCAGTACTTC.